Presented here are 3 T cell receptor beta chains from one specimen sequenced in a study of blood T cell repertoires in COVID-19. This table comes from immunoSEQ multiplex PCR, and its TCRdb copy is limited to in-frame clones, with some not included. The profile shows about 14,000 clones, approximately 73% of them singletons. Sequencing used peripheral blood. The receptors were sampled from a boy under 10 years old with active or convalescent COVID-19.

This chain joins TRBV28 and TRBJ2-3, with D possibly being TRBD2 (5 bases). This CDR3 has 16 residues. In germline, CDR1 is MDHEN, CDR2 SYDVKM. Trimming left V 3 bases short and J 4 bases short, with 17 bases between. The CDR3 DNA is TGTGCCAGCAGTTTGGGAATGCTCCCGAGGGCAGATACGCAGTATTTT. It yields the protein CASSLGMLPRADTQYF. The entire variable domain, with the rest obtained from reference TRBV28 and TRBJ2-3, is as follows: DVKVTQSSRYLVKRTGEKVFLECVQDMDHENMFWYRQDPGLGLRLIYFSYDVKMKEKGDIPEGYSVSREKKERFSLILESASTNQTSMYLCASSLGMLPRADTQYFGPGTRLTVL.

This chain connects TRBV13 to TRBJ1-2; maybe TRBD1 (5 bases). Trimming removed 1 base from V and 4 bases from J, with 16 bases in between. This CDR3 has 16 amino acids. Germline V gene data show CDR1 as PRHDT and CDR2 as FYEKMQ (reference sequence). The CDR3 loop is CASSLAWGTRSYGYTF. The DNA for the CDR3 is TGTGCCAGCAGCTTAGCCTGGGGGACTCGAAGCTATGGCTACACCTTC. Full variable domain (remainder filled in from reference TRBV13 and TRBJ1-2): AAGVIQSPRHLIKEKRETATLKCYPIPRHDTVYWYQQGPGQDPQFLISFYEKMQSDKGSIPDRFSAQQFSDYHSELNMSSLELGDSALYFCASSLAWGTRSYGYTFGSGTRLTVV.

The CDR3 region has the DNA TGCGCCAGCAGCCCGGCGGGGCTTTTAGCTGAAGCTTTCTTT. Translating gives CASSPAGLLAEAFF. The chain links TRBV5-1 to TRBJ1-1, with a possible D match to TRBD1 (5 bases). The CDR3 is 14 amino acids. Germline V gene sequence: CDR1 SGHRS, CDR2 YFSETQ. Between the trimmed V and J ends, which lost 4 bases and 6 bases, there was a span of 16 bases.